One T cell receptor (beta chain) is described in this entry. These data come from a study of blood T cell repertoires in COVID-19. About the study: COVID-19 samples, acute and convalescent, were from the United States, Italy and Spain. PBMCs, B-cell-depleted T cells, or T cells provided the cDNA or gDNA that made up the material.

In the authors' methods: Reference gene primer amplification gave estimated nucleated cell counts. The method was immunoSEQ multiplex PCR; TCRdb's version includes in-frame clones alone and lacks a portion of them. D and trimming come from the DNA, and the V and J calls and clone size come from that table. The table records approximately 200,000 clones, around nine tenths of them present only once. The CDR3 is 15 residues long. Germline assignment: CDR1 SGHTA and CDR2 FQGTGA. The V segment lost 5 bases and the J segment 0 bases; nucleotides outside the gene matches: 3. The sequencing sample was made of peripheral blood. This chain uses TRBV7-3 with TRBJ1-5, with 8 bases identical to TRBD1. This TCR derives from a woman aged 60-75 years with acute or convalescent COVID-19. Here the CDR3 DNA reads TGTGCCAGCAGCCTGACAGGGGATAGCAATCAGCCCCAGCATTTT. It yields the protein CASSLTGDSNQPQHF. The whole variable domain, filled in from reference TRBV7-3 and TRBJ1-5, reads GAGVSQTPSNKVTEKGKYVELRCDPISGHTALYWYRQSLGQGPEFLIYFQGTGAADDSGLPNDRFFAVRPEGSVSTLKIQRTERGDSAVYLCASSLTGDSNQPQHFGDGTRLSIL.